Below, 10 T cell receptor beta chains from the same sample are listed, as sequenced in a study of blood T cell repertoires in COVID-19. Sequenced by immunoSEQ multiplex PCR; TCRdb stores in-frame clones only, minus some. Of roughly 180,000 clones in the sample, roughly 85% are singletons; the top ten hold just under 8.5%. Sequenced: peripheral blood. These receptors were obtained from an older woman with acute or convalescent COVID-19.

The rearrangement links TRBV5-1 to TRBJ2-1, with 8 bases fitting TRBD1. The J segment lost 7 bases and the V segment lost 2 bases, leaving 8 bases of the junction unmatched. The CDR3 has 15 amino acids. From germline, CDR1 is SGHRS and CDR2 YFSETQ. The CDR3, as DNA: TGCGCCAGCAGCTTATCGGACAGGGATCTTAATGAGCAGTTCTTC. Protein sequence: CASSLSDRDLNEQFF.

The rearrangement joins TRBV6-6 to TRBJ2-7; 8 bases line up with TRBD1. The germline CDR1 and CDR2 sequences are MNHNY and SVGAGI (reference sequence). This CDR3 is built from 14 residues. V lost 7 bases, J lost 7 bases, and 12 bases stayed unmatched. Here the CDR3 reads CASISSVNRGEQYF. The CDR3 bases are TGTGCCAGCATTAGCTCGGTCAACAGGGGGGAGCAGTACTTC.

DNA for the CDR3: TGCGCCAGCAGCCAAGACGGGACTCTATACAATGAGCAGTTCTTC. Protein: CASSQDGTLYNEQFF. The rearrangement joins TRBV4-1 to TRBJ2-1, with a tentative D call TRBD2 (6 bases). Germline CDR1 MGHRA, CDR2 YSYEKL. Trimming cost V 0 bases and J 4 bases, with 10 bases left between them. This CDR3 contains 15 residues.

DNA for the CDR3: TGTGCCAGCAGCCTCCGACAGGGGAGGTCACCCCTCCACTTT. It codes for CASSLRQGRSPLHF. This chain uses TRBV11-1 with TRBJ1-6, with TRBD1 matching 8 bases. The germline V gene encodes CDR1 SGHAT and CDR2 FQDESV (reference sequence). The CDR3 is 14 residues long. V shed 5 bases and J 10 bases; nucleotides not matched to a gene: 7.

This clone was seen a few times. The rearrangement uses TRBV10-3 and TRBJ1-6; TRBD1 might be the D (5 bases). Germline CDR1 is ENHRY and CDR2 is SYGVKD. The CDR3 has 12 amino acids. With 6 bases removed from V and 7 bases from J, the gap between germline ends came to 7 bases. This CDR3 reads CAIRGVNSPLHF. The CDR3 nucleotides read TGTGCCATCAGAGGGGTAAATTCACCCCTCCACTTT.

This chain connects TRBV5-1 to TRBJ2-1, with 11 bases lining up with TRBD2. Looked up from germline, CDR1 is SGHRS and CDR2 is YFSETQ. The CDR3 has 16 residues. After removal of 1 base from V and 10 bases from J, the junction contained 10 bases not matched to a gene. Here the CDR3 reads CASSLPSGTSGGEQFF. DNA for the CDR3: TGCGCCAGCAGCTTGCCCTCCGGGACTAGCGGCGGGGAGCAGTTCTTC.

On this clone itself: One base away lies a much larger clone, so this may be a sequencing read error. The identical CDR3 is also encoded by other nucleotide sequences in the sample. The chain combines TRBV7-3 with TRBJ2-3; 8 nucleotides match TRBD2. Germline-derived CDR1 and CDR2 are SGHTA and FQGTGA. The V and J ends lost 2 bases and 2 bases, in that order; junction bases with no gene match: 3. There are 15 residues in the CDR3. The CDR3 loop reads CASSLAGGSTDTQYF. The CDR3 coding sequence is TGTGCCAGCAGCTTAGCGGGAGGCTCCACAGATACGCAGTATTTT. The whole variable domain, filled in from reference TRBV7-3 and TRBJ2-3, reads GAGVSQTPSNKVTEKGKYVELRCDPISGHTALYWYRQSLGQGPEFLIYFQGTGAADDSGLPNDRFFAVRPEGSVSTLKIQRTERGDSAVYLCASSLAGGSTDTQYFGPGTRLTVL.

J is TRBJ2-5 and V is TRBV18; D is undetermined. This CDR3 spans 14 amino acids. CDR1 and CDR2 from the germline V gene are KGHSH and LQKENI. With 3 bases removed from V and 1 base from J, the gap between germline ends came to 9 bases. In nucleotides, the CDR3 is TGTGCCAGCTCACCTACAGCCTTCCAAGAGACCCAGTACTTC. This gives the protein CASSPTAFQETQYF.

The chain recombines TRBV18 with TRBJ1-1, with D tentatively TRBD1 (5 bases). The V and J ends lost 3 bases and 0 bases respectively, with 17 bases between them. The CDR3 loop spans 17 amino acids. CDR1 is KGHSH, CDR2 LQKENI, per germline. Here the CDR3 reads CASSPQSQGRVNTEAFF. For the CDR3, the DNA is TGTGCCAGCTCACCCCAGAGTCAGGGCCGGGTGAACACTGAAGCTTTCTTT.

The gene calls are TRBV11-2 and TRBJ2-1; TRBD2 aligns across 10 bases. The CDR3 extends over 15 amino acids. The V gene end was trimmed by 4 bases and the J gene end by 6 bases; junction bases not matched to a gene: 6. CDR1 is SGHAT and CDR2 is FQNNGV in the germline V gene. This CDR3 reads CASSSQIAGGNEQFF. The CDR3 bases are TGTGCCAGCAGCTCCCAAATAGCGGGAGGCAATGAGCAGTTCTTC.